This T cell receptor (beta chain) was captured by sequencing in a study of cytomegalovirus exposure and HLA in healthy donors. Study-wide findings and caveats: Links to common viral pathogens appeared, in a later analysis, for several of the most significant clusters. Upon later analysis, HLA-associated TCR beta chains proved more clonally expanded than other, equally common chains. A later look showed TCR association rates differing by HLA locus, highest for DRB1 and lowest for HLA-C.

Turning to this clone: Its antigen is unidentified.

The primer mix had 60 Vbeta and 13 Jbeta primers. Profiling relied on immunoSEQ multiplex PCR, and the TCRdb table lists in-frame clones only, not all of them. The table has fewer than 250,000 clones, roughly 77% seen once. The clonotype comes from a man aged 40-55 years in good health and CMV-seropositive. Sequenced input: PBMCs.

Here the CDR3 reads CASSPSGTQWNTIYF. The CDR3 DNA is TGTGCCAGCAGCCCATCCGGGACTCAGTGGAACACCATATATTTT. V and J are TRBV7-9 and TRBJ1-3; possible D gene TRBD1, 5 bases. This CDR3 region has 15 residues. Trimming left V 5 bases short and J 7 bases short, with 18 bases between. Germline loops: CDR1 SEHNR, CDR2 FQNEAQ (reference sequence).